Each of the 3 T cell receptor beta chains below was sequenced from the same sample in a study of T-cell memory formation after mild COVID-19. Via MiXCR, TCRdb re-called the 5' RACE reads, giving one row per CDR3 protein. The sample lists roughly 600,000 distinct CDR3 sequences; more than 15% were seen once. The sample consisted of PBMCs or a T cell subset sorted from them (not recorded which). The receptors here all came from an adult woman who had mild COVID-19 (a few samples of this study predate the infection). Cell type and time point are not known.

This clonotype has a handful of counts. The rearrangement uses TRBV4-1 and TRBJ2-2; no reliable D call. V lost 1 base, J lost 1 base, and 4 bases lay in between. The CDR3 covers 14 residues. Germline V gene lookup returns CDR1 MGHRA and CDR2 YSYEKL. The CDR3 coding sequence is TGCGCCAGCAGCCAAGTGCAGAACACCGGGGAGCTGTTTTTT. Translating gives CASSQVQNTGELFF.

The chain couples TRBV7-2 to TRBJ2-1, with unresolved D. V lost 5 bases and J 4 bases, leaving 9 bases between the germline ends. Germline CDR1 reads SGHTA; CDR2 reads FQGNSA. The CDR3 totals 13 residues. CDR3 amino acids: CASSLLLYNEQFF. The CDR3 coding sequence is TGTGCCAGCAGCCTATTACTTTACAATGAGCAGTTCTTC.

This clonotype was seen repeatedly, ten times or more. V gene TRBV7-9 combines with J gene TRBJ2-7, with 7 bases that match TRBD2. The CDR3 is 16 amino acids. CDR1 and CDR2 from the germline V gene are SEHNR and FQNEAQ (reference sequence). The J segment lost 3 bases and the V segment lost 0 bases, leaving 8 bases of the junction unmatched. The CDR3 DNA reads as TGTGCCAGCAGCTTAGCGAAAGCGGGGCCCCTCTACGAGCAGTACTTC. Its protein product is CASSLAKAGPLYEQYF. Drawing the rest from reference TRBV7-9 and TRBJ2-7, the complete variable domain is DTGVSQNPRHKITKRGQNVTFRCDPISEHNRLYWYRQTLGQGPEFLTYFQNEAQLEKSRLLSDRFSAERPKGSFSTLEIQRTEQGDSAMYLCASSLAKAGPLYEQYFGPGTRLTVT.